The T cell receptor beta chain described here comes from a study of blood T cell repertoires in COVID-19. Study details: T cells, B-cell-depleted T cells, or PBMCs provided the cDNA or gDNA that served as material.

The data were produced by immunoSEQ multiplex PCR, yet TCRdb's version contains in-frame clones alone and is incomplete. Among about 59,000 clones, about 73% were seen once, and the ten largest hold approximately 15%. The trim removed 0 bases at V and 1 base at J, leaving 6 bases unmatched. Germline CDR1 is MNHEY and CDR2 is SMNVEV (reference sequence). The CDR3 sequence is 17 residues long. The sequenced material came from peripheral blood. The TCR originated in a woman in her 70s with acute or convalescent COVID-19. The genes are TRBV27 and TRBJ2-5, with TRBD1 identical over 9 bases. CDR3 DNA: TGTGCCAGCAGTTTATCTTGGGGACAGGGTTTCCAAGAGACCCAGTACTTC. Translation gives CASSLSWGQGFQETQYF.